Listed below are T cell receptor beta chains from one sample, sequenced in a study of blood T cell repertoires in COVID-19. The data were produced by immunoSEQ multiplex PCR, yet TCRdb's version contains in-frame clones alone and is incomplete. Of around 200,000 clones in the sample, approximately 87% were seen once. The sample taken for sequencing was peripheral blood. The source is a young man with active or convalescent COVID-19. The CDR3 runs from the conserved cysteine through the conserved F or W. D genes are given only for firm matches. Clone size is stated in some rows and not others, as once, few, many or a class when expanded.

j_gene,abundance,v_gene,d_gene,CDR3nt,CDR3aa
TRBJ1-4,.,TRBV15,TRBD1,TGTGCCACCAGCAGAGTCTGGGACAGCCCTAATGAAAAACTGTTTTTT,CATSRVWDSPNEKLFF
TRBJ2-3,.,TRBV5-8,TRBD1,TGTGCCAGCAGCCAAGGGACAGGGGGCACAGATACGCAGTATTTT,CASSQGTGGTDTQYF
TRBJ1-2,.,TRBV23-1,.,TGCGCCGAACGACGGGAAGACGGCTACACCTTC,CAERREDGYTF
TRBJ1-1,.,TRBV5-4,.,TGTGCCAGCAGCTTGGAATCAGTGAACACTGAAGCTTTCTTT,CASSLESVNTEAFF
TRBJ2-6,few,TRBV10-3,TRBD1,TGTGCCATCAGTGAGTCGGACAGGGCTGGGGCCAACGTCCTGACTTTC,CAISESDRAGANVLTF
TRBJ2-1,.,TRBV6-1,.,TGTGCCAGCAGTGAGCAAGGGGGGGGGATTCTTTCTAATAATGAGCAGTTCTTC,CASSEQGGGILSNNEQFF
TRBJ2-1,.,TRBV11-3,TRBD2,TGTGCCAGCAGACGAAGCGGGATCGGCAATGAGCAGTTCTTC,CASRRSGIGNEQFF
TRBJ1-1,.,TRBV10-2,TRBD1,TGCGCCAGCAATGAATCAGGGGGCCGTACTGAAGCTTTCTTT,CASNESGGRTEAFF
TRBJ1-2,.,TRBV9,TRBD1,TGTGCCAGCAGCGGGGGGACAGCAGTCACCATCTATGGCTACACCTTC,CASSGGTAVTIYGYTF
TRBJ1-1,.,TRBV6-5,TRBD1,TGTGCCAGCAGTTTACAGGGGGGGTTGAACACTGAAGCTTTCTTT,CASSLQGGLNTEAFF
TRBJ1-5,.,TRBV4-1,TRBD1,TGCGCCAGCAGCTTACAGGGGAGCAATCAGCCCCAGCATTTT,CASSLQGSNQPQHF
TRBJ1-6,.,TRBV4-2,.,TGTGCCAGCAGCCAAGACGTTTCCTGGGGGACATCTTATTCACCCCTCCACTTT,CASSQDVSWGTSYSPLHF
TRBJ1-6,.,TRBV30,TRBD1,TGTGCCTGGAGTCGGACAGGGAGCTCCTATAATTCACCCCTCCACTTT,CAWSRTGSSYNSPLHF
TRBJ1-1,.,TRBV7-8,.,TGTGCCAGCAGCCGAGGCCCGGACACTGAAGCTTTCTTT,CASSRGPDTEAFF
TRBJ1-1,.,TRBV6-2/TRBV6-3,.,TGTGCCAGCAGTTACCGGACAAACACTGAAGCTTTCTTT,CASSYRTNTEAFF
TRBJ1-4,.,TRBV4-2,TRBD1,TGTGCCAGCAGCCAAGGCGGGCAGGGGGGAGCAACTAATGAAAAACTGTTTTTT,CASSQGGQGGATNEKLFF
TRBJ2-1,.,TRBV18,TRBD1,TGTGCCAGCTCACCGTTTACAGGGGCCTACAATGAGCAGTTCTTC,CASSPFTGAYNEQFF
TRBJ1-2,.,TRBV6-2/TRBV6-3,.,TGTGCCAGCAGCCTCGATGCTACTAACTATGGCTACACCTTC,CASSLDATNYGYTF